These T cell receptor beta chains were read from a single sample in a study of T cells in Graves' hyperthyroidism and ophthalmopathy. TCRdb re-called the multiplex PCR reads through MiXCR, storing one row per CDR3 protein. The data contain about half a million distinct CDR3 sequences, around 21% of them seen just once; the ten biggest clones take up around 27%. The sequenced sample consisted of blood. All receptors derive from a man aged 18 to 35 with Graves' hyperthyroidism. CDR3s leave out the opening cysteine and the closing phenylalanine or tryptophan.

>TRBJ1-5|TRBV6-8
ASSYSDRLHQPQH
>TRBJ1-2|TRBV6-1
ASSEREGVNYGYT
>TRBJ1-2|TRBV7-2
ASSSSRVYGYT
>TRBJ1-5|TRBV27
ASSLVGQPQQ
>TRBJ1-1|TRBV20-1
SARSVTGIPNTEAF
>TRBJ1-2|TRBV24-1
ATSDRGGYGYT
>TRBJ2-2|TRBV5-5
ASSSGPTNTGELF
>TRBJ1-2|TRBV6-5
ASSYTPRDRALSGYT
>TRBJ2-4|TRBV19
ASRSRDDNIQY
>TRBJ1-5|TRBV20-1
SARGGNDPWSNQPQH
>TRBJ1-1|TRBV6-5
ASSYSWENTEAF
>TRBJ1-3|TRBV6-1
ASSRQGVGGNTIY
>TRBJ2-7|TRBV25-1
ASSETGTGAIYEQY
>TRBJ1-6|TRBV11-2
ASSTNLGSPLH
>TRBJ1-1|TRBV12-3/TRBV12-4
ASSYSGTMSTEAF
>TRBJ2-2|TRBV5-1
ASSETGGTGELF
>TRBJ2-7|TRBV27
ASSRQGPAMSYEQY
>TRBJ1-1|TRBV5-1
ASSSSGTGNTEAF
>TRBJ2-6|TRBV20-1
SARGVEGASGANVLT
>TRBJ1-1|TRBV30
ACNGGWNTEAF
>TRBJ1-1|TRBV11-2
ASSPPTNTEAF
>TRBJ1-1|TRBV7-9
ASSLDYKPTEAF
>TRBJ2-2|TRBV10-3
AMATWTPNTGELF
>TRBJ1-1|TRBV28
ASSLVDMNTEAF
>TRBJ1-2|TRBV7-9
ASSDHRYGYT
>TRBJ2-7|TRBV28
ASSQPTEQY
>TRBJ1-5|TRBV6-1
ASKTSSNQPQH
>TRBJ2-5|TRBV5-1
ASSLQPTYGEETQY
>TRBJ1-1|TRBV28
ASSLFRGQVNTEAF
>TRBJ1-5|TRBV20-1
SARSPRGSRQPQH
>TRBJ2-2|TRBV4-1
ASSQWEQSNTGELF
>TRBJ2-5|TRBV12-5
ASTAGSYYQETQY
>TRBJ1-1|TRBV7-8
ASSLEGLLNTEAF
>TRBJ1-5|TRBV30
AWSPTVGDVQPQH
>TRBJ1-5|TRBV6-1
ASTITTAGSNQPQH
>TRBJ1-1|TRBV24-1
ATSDFPGQGTGTEAF
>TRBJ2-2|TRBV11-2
ASSRGQGSSSGELF
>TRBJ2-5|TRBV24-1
ATSHSGEETQY
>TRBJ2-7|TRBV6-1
ASSEVGGTGGLY
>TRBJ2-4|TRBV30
AWSAGQGENIQY
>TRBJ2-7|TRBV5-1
ASRVSLGRLSEQY
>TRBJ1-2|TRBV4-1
ASSREDRSDGYT
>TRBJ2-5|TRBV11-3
ASSSRLGRETQY
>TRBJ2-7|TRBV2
ASSVRYEQY
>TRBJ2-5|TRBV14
ASSERDYAWETQY
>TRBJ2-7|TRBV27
ASRGSGDYEQY
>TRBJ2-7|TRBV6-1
ASSQGGSGMRYEQY
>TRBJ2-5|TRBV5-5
ASSVGFMETQY
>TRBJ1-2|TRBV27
ASSFQEGGGYT
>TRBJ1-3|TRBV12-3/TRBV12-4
ASSLGGVRGNTIY
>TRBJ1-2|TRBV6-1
ASSLSTGTGGYT
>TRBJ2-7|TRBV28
ASSLVYRLVPYEQY
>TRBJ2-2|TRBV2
GSSAGGTGELF
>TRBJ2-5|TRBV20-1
SARVAGTQY
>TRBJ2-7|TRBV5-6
ASSWAATYEQY
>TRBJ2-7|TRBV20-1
SARDRTVSYEQY
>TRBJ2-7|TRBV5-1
ASLKFASGYEQY